This T cell receptor beta chain was captured by sequencing in a study of T cells expressing NK-cell markers. TCRdb reprocessed the 5' RACE reads and stores each CDR3 protein as one record, lacking DNA. The sample totals about 370,000 distinct CDR3 sequences; its top ten clones hold over 8.5%. The CDR3 is 16 amino acids. The germline gives CDR1 LNHNV, CDR2 YYDKDF (reference sequence). The rearrangement links TRBV15 to TRBJ2-3. The receptor was derived from a woman aged 50 to 65 in good health. Sequenced sample: blood T cells: a sorted CD56 or NKG2C T cell subset, CD4+ or CD8+ T cells, or bulk PBMC T cells (not recorded which). This CDR3 is CATSRDIPSSTDTQYF.